Following are 29 T cell receptor beta chains from one sample sequenced in a study of T cells in Graves' hyperthyroidism and ophthalmopathy. From RNA transcripts, TCR beta CDR3 regions were amplified. HTBI primers were employed in a first-round RT-PCR of the TCR CDR3. A single record per CDR3 protein comes from TCRdb applying MiXCR to the multiplex PCR reads. Seen here are about 480,000 distinct CDR3 sequences, roughly 14% observed once, and the top ten hold roughly 17%. Sequenced: blood. The receptors come from a woman aged 18-29 years with Graves' hyperthyroidism.

Remarks on this clonotype: This may arise from a read error, as a much more abundant clone is one base away. The chain links TRBV29-1 to TRBJ2-1; D is unclear. CDR3 length equals 15 residues. In germline, CDR1 is SQVTM, CDR2 ANQGSEA. CDR3 loop: CSVDRRAVAYNEHFF. CDR3 nucleotide sequence: TGCAGCGTTGACAGAAGGGCGGTAGCTTACAATGAGCACTTCTTC.

The chain carries TRBV20-1 and TRBJ2-1; 11 bases match TRBD2. This CDR3 region has 13 residues. The V gene end was trimmed by 8 bases and the J gene end by 4 bases; junction bases not matched to a gene: 4. Germline V CDR1 and CDR2: DFQATT, SNEGSKA (reference sequence). Here the CDR3 DNA reads TGCAGTCAAGGGACTAGCGGATACAATGAGCAGTTCTTC. This gives the protein CSQGTSGYNEQFF.

The chain uses TRBV27 and TRBJ2-1, with D perhaps assigned TRBD1 or TRBD2 (5 bases each). The length of the CDR3 is 17 residues. CDR1 is MNHEY and CDR2 is SMNVEV in the germline V gene (reference sequence). Between the trimmed V and J ends, which lost 7 bases and 3 bases, there was a span of 22 bases. The CDR3 loop reads CASTLRRGEHRYNEQFF. CDR3 DNA sequence: TGTGCCAGCACCCTTCGTAGAGGGGAGCACCGCTACAATGAGCAGTTCTTC.

In this sample, this clonotype turned up a few times. V usage is TRBV28 and J usage is TRBJ2-5; a weak D match, TRBD2 (5 bases). Germline V gives CDR1 MDHEN, CDR2 SYDVKM. The V and J ends lost 1 base and 5 bases respectively, with 11 bases between them. There are 14 residues in the CDR3. The CDR3 DNA follows: TGTGCCAGCAGTTTATATGGGGAGTTGGAGACCCAGTACTTC. This gives the protein CASSLYGELETQYF.

Ten or more counts support this clonotype. The rearrangement uses TRBV24-1 and TRBJ2-7; 8 bases map to TRBD1. Germline V lookup: CDR1 KGHDR, CDR2 SFDVKD. Trimming at V came to 10 bases and at J to 2 bases, leaving 3 bases not matched to a gene. CDR3 size: 12 residues. In DNA form, the CDR3 reads TGTGCCACTGCGGACAGGGCCTACGAGCAGTACTTC. Its translation: CATADRAYEQYF.

A few counts support this clonotype. In DNA form, the CDR3 reads TGTGCCAGCAGTGACTCCTCCGGGACAGGGGGCCATGGCTACACCTTC. Translated, it gives CASSDSSGTGGHGYTF. The chain is built from TRBV6-4 and TRBJ1-2; TRBD1 matches at 12 bases. After removal of 0 bases from V and 6 bases from J, the junction contained 5 bases not matched to a gene. The CDR3 spans 16 residues. CDR1 and CDR2 from the germline V gene are MRHNA and SNTAGT.

The chain carries TRBV4-1 and TRBJ2-1; 11 bases align to TRBD2. There are 18 residues in the CDR3. Germline CDR1 MGHRA, CDR2 YSYEKL. The junction had 9 bases not matched to a gene; V was cut back by 2 bases and J by 3 bases. The CDR3 reads CASSQIFTGTSGYNEQFF. The DNA for the CDR3 is TGCGCCAGCAGCCAAATTTTTACAGGGACTAGCGGCTACAATGAGCAGTTCTTC.

This chain links TRBV28 with TRBJ2-1; D might be TRBD2 (5 bases). Germline CDR1 is MDHEN and CDR2 is SYDVKM. Trimming stripped 7 bases from V and 0 bases from J, with 13 bases between. The CDR3 is 15 residues long. CDR3 loop: CASIESGSSYNEQFF. As DNA, the CDR3 is TGTGCCAGCATTGAGAGCGGTAGCTCCTACAATGAGCAGTTCTTC.

There are a few counts of this clonotype. The chain recombines TRBV7-9 with TRBJ2-1; perhaps TRBD2 as D (5 bases). The CDR3 totals 14 residues. Looked up from germline, CDR1 is SEHNR and CDR2 is FQNEAQ (reference sequence). The ends were cut back, 1 base at V and 8 bases at J, with 12 bases in the middle. CDR3 amino acids: CASSLELKLDEQFF. CDR3 sequence (DNA): TGTGCCAGCAGCTTAGAACTTAAACTAGATGAGCAGTTCTTC.

This clonotype was seen repeatedly, ten times or more. The V call is TRBV9, the J call TRBJ1-2; D call uncertain. This CDR3 is built from 13 residues. Between the trimmed V and J ends, which lost 5 bases and 3 bases, there was a span of 11 bases. Germline assignment: CDR1 SGDLS and CDR2 YYNGEE. CDR3 region: CASSATADYGYTF. CDR3 bases: TGTGCCAGCAGTGCTACAGCGGACTATGGCTACACCTTC.

This clonotype was seen at least ten times. V is TRBV6-1 and J is TRBJ2-7; tentatively, D is TRBD2 (7 bases). CDR1 and CDR2 from the germline V gene are MNHNS and SASEGT. Trimming removed 6 bases at V and 5 bases at J, with 20 bases between. This CDR3 is built from 15 residues. The CDR3 region is CASSPGRNRANEQYV. The CDR3 bases are TGTGCCAGCAGCCCCGGGAGGAACAGGGCCAACGAGCAGTACGTC.

This clonotype appeared many times. This chain joins TRBV29-1 and TRBJ2-2; 13 bases map to TRBD2. The V gene's germline CDR1 is SQVTM and CDR2 ANQGSEA. J gave up 4 bases and V 7 bases, and 3 bases lay outside the gene matches. The CDR3 runs 14 residues. Here the CDR3 DNA reads TGCAGCGGTGGACTAGCGGGAGTCACCGGGGAGCTGTTTTTT. This codes for CSGGLAGVTGELFF.

V and J are TRBV19 and TRBJ2-1; 9 bases are a match to TRBD1. This CDR3 spans 16 amino acids. The germline gives CDR1 LNHDA, CDR2 SQIVND (reference sequence). Trimming took 7 bases from V and 9 from J; bases not matched to a gene: 16. The CDR3 reads CASTFSLGQGSGEQFF. The CDR3 bases are TGTGCCAGTACCTTTTCTCTGGGACAGGGTTCCGGTGAGCAGTTCTTC.

The J gene is TRBJ2-2, the V gene TRBV29-1; D uncertain. V dropped 4 bases and J dropped 1 base, with 4 bases sitting between them. Germline values: CDR1 SQVTM, CDR2 ANQGSEA. The CDR3 length is 12 residues. Written as DNA, the CDR3 is TGCAGCGTTGCTCAGAACACCGGGGAGCTGTTTTTT. It encodes CSVAQNTGELFF.

This clonotype was seen at least ten times. The chain links TRBV10-3 to TRBJ1-1, with D hard to call. V lost 10 bases, J lost 2 bases, and 11 bases lay in between. Germline values: CDR1 ENHRY, CDR2 SYGVKD. The CDR3 contains 12 residues. The CDR3, as DNA: TGTGCCACCTCGGCGGCTAACACTGAAGCTTTCTTT. It yields the protein CATSAANTEAFF.

This clonotype showed up just a few times. This chain links TRBV9 with TRBJ2-7; TRBD2 matches 10 bases. The V gene end was trimmed by 2 bases and the J gene end by 2 bases; junction bases not matched to a gene: 10. Per germline, CDR1 SGDLS and CDR2 YYNGEE. This CDR3 has 17 amino acids. The CDR3 reads CASSVGGRSGRAYEQYF. The DNA for the CDR3 is TGTGCCAGCAGCGTCGGAGGAAGGAGCGGGAGGGCCTACGAGCAGTACTTC.

The chain employs TRBV19 and TRBJ1-2; 7 nucleotides match TRBD1. The length of the CDR3 is 16 residues. With V trimmed by 1 base and J by 0 bases, 5 bases remained unmatched. CDR1 and CDR2 from the germline V gene are LNHDA and SQIVND (reference sequence). The CDR3 region has the DNA TGTGCCAGTAGTATAGGTAGGACAGGTTCTAACTATGGCTACACCTTC. Residues: CASSIGRTGSNYGYTF.

The rearrangement links TRBV20-1 to TRBJ1-1; D is perhaps TRBD1 (6 bases). CDR1 and CDR2 (germline): DFQATT, SNEGSKA (reference sequence). V lost 6 bases, J lost 1 base, and 15 bases lay in between. This CDR3 region has 14 residues. In DNA form, the CDR3 reads TGCAGTGCACCCAGGACAGCAGGGAACACTGAAGCTTTCTTT. It yields the protein CSAPRTAGNTEAFF.

The chain has TRBV7-8 and TRBJ2-7, with D possibly being TRBD1 or TRBD2 (7 bases each). The CDR3 is 15 amino acids. Trimming left V 5 bases short and J 8 bases short, with 22 bases between. The germline V gene has CDR1 SGHVS and CDR2 FQNEAQ. The CDR3: CASSPQGGAASKQYF. DNA for the CDR3: TGTGCCAGCAGCCCCCAGGGGGGGGCGGCTAGCAAGCAGTACTTC.

This clonotype was observed many times. The genes are TRBV3-1 and TRBJ2-3; 11 bases match TRBD2. The CDR3 spans 16 residues. The junction had 0 bases not matched to a gene; V was cut back by 0 bases and J by 1 base. Germline assignment: CDR1 LGHDT and CDR2 YNNKEL (reference sequence). CDR3 residues: CASSQEGLAGTDTQYF. In DNA form, the CDR3 reads TGTGCCAGCAGCCAAGAGGGACTAGCGGGCACAGATACGCAGTATTTT.

Only a few counts were recorded for this clonotype. The chain recombines TRBV19 with TRBJ2-6, with D possibly matching TRBD2 (6 bases). The V gene's germline CDR1 is LNHDA and CDR2 SQIVND (reference sequence). The CDR3 contains 17 residues. The V end was cut by 6 bases, the J end by 2 bases, with 17 bases between. The CDR3 DNA is TGTGCCAGTAGGCGGGACTTGAGAACGACTGGGGCCAACGTCCTGACTTTC. Its translation: CASRRDLRTTGANVLTF.

This clonotype was seen once. V gene TRBV6-2 or TRBV6-3 combines with J gene TRBJ2-3; 14 bases match TRBD2. CDR1 MNHEY and CDR2 SVGEGT come from the germline V gene. The J segment lost 5 bases and the V segment lost 6 bases, leaving 7 bases of the junction unmatched. The CDR3 totals 16 residues. This CDR3 is CASRFGLAGGQDTQYF. The CDR3 coding sequence is TGTGCCAGCAGATTCGGACTAGCGGGAGGCCAAGATACGCAGTATTTT.

In its sample, this clonotype was seen a few times. The chain combines TRBV6-1 with TRBJ2-4; 8 bases align to TRBD2. The CDR3 contains 20 residues. V was clipped by 5 bases and J by 0 bases; unmatched bases: 18. Germline-derived CDR1 and CDR2 are MNHNS and SASEGT. CDR3 nucleotides: TGTGCCAGCAGTACGATTCGGCTAGGACTAGCCGATGTAGCCAAAAACATTCAGTACTTC. It translates to CASSTIRLGLADVAKNIQYF.

The CDR3 protein is CASSGSGTNEDTQYF. The CDR3 nucleotides read TGTGCCAGCAGCGGGTCCGGGACAAATGAAGATACGCAGTATTTT. The chain couples TRBV7-2 to TRBJ2-3; possible D gene TRBD1, 6 bases. V was cut by 5 bases and J by 5 bases, with 17 bases left in between. The CDR3 sequence is 15 residues long. Germline CDR1 reads SGHTA; CDR2 reads FQGNSA.

The J gene is TRBJ1-1, the V gene TRBV12-3 or TRBV12-4; no definite D call. V lost 5 bases to trimming and J lost 2 bases, with 15 bases between them. This CDR3 spans 15 amino acids. In DNA, the CDR3 is TGTGCCAGCAGTGCCCCGGGCAAGGGAAACACTGAAGCTTTCTTT. Translation: CASSAPGKGNTEAFF.

This clonotype was recorded at least ten times. The V gene is TRBV19, the J gene TRBJ2-7; TRBD1 matches 7 bases. Trimming removed 8 bases from V and 6 bases from J; junction bases left unmatched: 13. The CDR3 spans 14 residues. The germline V gene has CDR1 LNHDA and CDR2 SQIVND (reference sequence). The CDR3, as DNA: TGTGCCAGTCAGGCAAGACAGGGTGTCCCCGAGCAGTACTTC. Protein: CASQARQGVPEQYF.

This clonotype has more than one count but fewer than ten. The CDR3 here is CSHLPQGTNQETQYF. The CDR3 nucleotides are TGCAGTCACCTCCCCCAGGGGACGAACCAAGAGACCCAGTACTTC. The chain has TRBV20-1 and TRBJ2-5; D may be TRBD1 (6 bases). The germline V gene has CDR1 DFQATT and CDR2 SNEGSKA (reference sequence). V dropped 8 bases and J dropped 0 bases, with 19 bases sitting between them. This CDR3 is built from 15 residues.

This clonotype was recorded a few times. The rearrangement uses TRBV20-1 and TRBJ2-3; 10 bases are a match to TRBD1. The CDR3 length is 16 residues. V dropped 1 base and J dropped 4; count of bases not matched to a gene: 8. Germline loops: CDR1 DFQATT, CDR2 SNEGSKA (reference sequence). CDR3 residues: CSARVTDRGEADTQYF. CDR3 sequence (DNA): TGCAGTGCTAGAGTTACGGACAGGGGGGAGGCAGATACGCAGTATTTT.

The genes are TRBV7-3 and TRBJ1-2, with D perhaps matching TRBD1 (5 bases). Trimming cost V 4 bases and J 6 bases, with 24 bases left between them. CDR1 SGHTA and CDR2 FQGTGA come from the germline V gene. The CDR3 extends over 17 amino acids. The CDR3 reads CASSSQAGRPGVNGYTF. In nucleotides, the CDR3 is TGTGCCAGCAGCTCACAGGCGGGCAGGCCCGGTGTGAATGGCTACACCTTC. The complete variable domain, with remaining parts taken from reference TRBV7-3 and TRBJ1-2, reads GAGVSQTPSNKVTEKGKYVELRCDPISGHTALYWYRQSLGQGPEFLIYFQGTGAADDSGLPNDRFFAVRPEGSVSTLKIQRTERGDSAVYLCASSSQAGRPGVNGYTFGSGTRLTVV.